This T cell receptor beta chain was found in a study of molecular identifiers for immune sequencing clone quantification. Looked up from germline, CDR1 is MNHNS and CDR2 is SASEGT. V lost 5 bases, J lost 1 base, and 2 bases stayed unmatched. The CDR3 has 15 residues. This clonotype was seen repeatedly, ten times or more. Its matching antigen is unknown. Using a CD8+CD4-CCR7+CD45RA+ phenotype, naive CD8 T cells were sorted. TCRdb reprocessed the PCR reads via MiXCR and lists one record per CDR3 protein. This sample carries 600,000 to 650,000 distinct CDR3 sequences, 20% of them seen once, and the ten largest clones take around 0.86%. Study outcomes and limitations: Naive cells had under 1% of molecules in clones above 20 RNA copies, effectors over 97%.

This sequence was found in a human donor in good health. Some libraries in this study had Jurkat cell RNA spiked in. J is TRBJ1-6 and V is TRBV6-1, with TRBD1 identical over 7 bases. Input material: naive CD8+ T cells from blood, with Jurkat cell RNA spiked in. As for subset: FACS-sorted CD8+CD4-CCR7+CD45RA+ naive T cells. Written as DNA, the CDR3 is TGTGCCAGCAGTTCAGGGGGGTCCTATAATTCACCCCTCCACTTT. Translating it yields CASSSGGSYNSPLHF.